These T cell receptor beta chains were read from a single sample in a study of shared clonotypes between healthy human individuals. Clones were read by immunoSEQ multiplex PCR, and TCRdb kept only the in-frame ones, dropping some. The table has about 1 million clones, roughly 70% seen once. The sample consisted of memory CD4+ T cells sorted from blood. The receptor set was obtained from a young man in good health. Both conserved end residues are part of each CDR3. The D gene is left open where the match is weak. Expanded clones are given a class, and other clones once, few, many or no size at all.

TRBJ1-4	few	NA	TRBV5-1	CASSLSGTTNEKLFF	TGCGCCAGCAGCTTGTCAGGAACAACTAATGAAAAACTGTTTTTT
TRBJ2-7	NA	NA	TRBV6-1	CASATVGAYEQYF	TGTGCCAGCGCCACGGTCGGGGCCTACGAGCAGTACTTC
TRBJ2-1	NA	TRBD1	TRBV19	CASSQGQGRNEQFF	TGTGCCAGTAGTCAAGGACAGGGACGGAATGAGCAGTTCTTC
TRBJ2-1	NA	NA	TRBV11-2	CASSSPGAVNEQFF	TGTGCCAGCAGCTCCCCTGGAGCGGTTAATGAGCAGTTCTTC
TRBJ2-7	few	NA	TRBV6-5	CASSLSPAYEQYF	TGTGCCAGCAGTTTGTCTCCCGCCTACGAGCAGTACTTC
TRBJ2-1	NA	TRBD2	TRBV5-1	CASSLISSGGHEQFF	TGCGCCAGCAGCTTGATATCTAGCGGGGGCCATGAGCAGTTCTTC
TRBJ1-5	NA	NA	TRBV30	CAWSTGRGQPQHF	TGTGCCTGGAGTACAGGGAGAGGCCAGCCCCAGCATTTT
TRBJ1-1	few	TRBD1	TRBV29-1	CSVAAGGSNTEAFF	TGCAGCGTCGCCGCAGGGGGCTCGAACACTGAAGCTTTCTTT
TRBJ2-1	many	NA	TRBV5-1	CASSLNPRWEQFF	TGCGCCAGCAGCTTGAATCCCCGATGGGAGCAGTTCTTC
TRBJ1-5	NA	TRBD1	TRBV19	CASSLHRDRGSGNQPQHF	TGTGCCAGTAGTCTCCACCGGGACAGGGGGTCTGGCAATCAGCCCCAGCATTTT
TRBJ2-2	few	NA	TRBV6-1	CASRAAQLNTGELFF	TGTGCCAGCCGAGCGGCACAACTGAACACCGGGGAGCTGTTTTTT
TRBJ2-3	NA	TRBD1	TRBV5-1	CASSVEGAADTQYF	TGCGCCAGCAGCGTAGAGGGGGCGGCAGATACGCAGTATTTT
TRBJ1-1	few	TRBD1	TRBV4-1	CASSHTTGGDEAFF	TGCGCCAGCAGCCATACGACAGGGGGCGATGAAGCTTTCTTT
TRBJ1-2	NA	NA	TRBV29-1	CSVDPVGASYGYTF	TGCAGCGTTGACCCCGTGGGGGCCAGCTATGGCTACACCTTC
TRBJ2-3	few	TRBD2	TRBV9	CASSVGTSGGPYRDTQYF	TGTGCCAGCAGCGTCGGGACTAGCGGGGGGCCTTACCGAGATACGCAGTATTTT
TRBJ1-1	NA	TRBD1	TRBV6-5	CASSTPGQGGTEAFF	TGTGCCAGCAGTACGCCGGGACAGGGTGGAACTGAAGCTTTCTTT
TRBJ2-7	NA	TRBD2	TRBV27	CASSGTSITEQYF	TGTGCCAGCAGTGGGACTAGCATTACCGAGCAGTACTTC
TRBJ2-7	NA	NA	TRBV25-1	CASRAGGYEQYF	TGTGCCAGCAGGGCAGGCGGATACGAGCAGTACTTC
TRBJ1-6	NA	NA	TRBV16	CASSQSGQGHSPLHF	TGTGCCAGCAGCCAATCGGGCCAGGGCCATTCACCCCTCCACTTT